These 15 T cell receptor beta chains were sequenced from one sample in a study of blood T cell repertoires in COVID-19. TCRdb keeps only in-frame clones here, not all; method: immunoSEQ multiplex PCR. This table holds some 140,000 clones, 75% to 90% found once. Sequencing was carried out using peripheral blood. The receptors stem from a man in his fifties with active or convalescent COVID-19.

The rearrangement uses TRBV27 and TRBJ2-1; 7 positions agree with TRBD2. Trimming took 5 bases from V and 9 from J; bases not matched to a gene: 13. This CDR3 comprises 15 residues. Looked up from germline, CDR1 is MNHEY and CDR2 is SMNVEV (reference sequence). The CDR3: CASSTRDYLFGEQFF. CDR3 bases: TGTGCCAGCAGTACCCGGGACTACCTCTTCGGTGAGCAGTTCTTC.

J is TRBJ2-2 and V is TRBV7-2; no clear D gene. The CDR3 is 14 residues long. Germline CDR1 and CDR2: SGHTA and FQGNSA. V was pared by 2 bases and J by 2 bases, with 6 bases between. The CDR3 DNA reads as TGTGCCAGCAGCTTACAGAAAAACACCGGGGAGCTGTTTTTT. Protein product: CASSLQKNTGELFF.

J is TRBJ2-5 and V is TRBV19; 7 bases fit TRBD1. The CDR3 length is 15 residues. V dropped 3 bases and J dropped 5; count of bases not matched to a gene: 9. CDR1 and CDR2 from the germline V gene are LNHDA and SQIVND (reference sequence). The CDR3 region has the DNA TGTGCCAGTAGTATTCAAGAGGGGGCGGGTGAGACCCAGTACTTC. Protein sequence: CASSIQEGAGETQYF.

The chain combines TRBV5-1 with TRBJ1-2; TRBD1 is a possible D gene (6 bases). Germline V gene data show CDR1 as SGHRS and CDR2 as YFSETQ. This CDR3 comprises 14 residues. Trimming removed 4 bases at V and 4 bases at J, with 14 bases between. CDR3 sequence: CASSQGQLGYGYTF. CDR3 bases: TGCGCCAGCAGCCAAGGACAGCTTGGCTATGGCTACACCTTC.

The chain recombines TRBV6-1 with TRBJ2-1; 8 bases are a match to TRBD2. This CDR3 region has 16 residues. The J segment lost 8 bases and the V segment lost 4 bases, leaving 13 bases of the junction unmatched. CDR1 is MNHNS, CDR2 SASEGT, per germline. The CDR3 DNA sequence: TGTGCCAGCAGTGCTCTTCGGGAGGGCCTCGGTGATGAGCAGTTCTTC. This codes for CASSALREGLGDEQFF.

The genes are TRBV2 and TRBJ2-1, with unresolved D. The length of the CDR3 is 13 residues. Germline V gives CDR1 SNHLY, CDR2 FYNNEI. V was pared by 3 bases and J by 9 bases, with 12 bases between. CDR3 residues: CASSDTNLGEQFF. The CDR3 DNA sequence: TGTGCCAGCAGTGACACCAACCTAGGTGAGCAGTTCTTC.

This chain connects TRBV30 to TRBJ1-1, with TRBD1 matching 9 bases. CDR1 GTSNPN and CDR2 SVGIG come from the germline V gene (reference sequence). The CDR3 is 15 residues long. After removal of 0 bases from V and 4 bases from J, the junction contained 6 bases not matched to a gene. CDR3 in amino acids: CAWSVKRQGGTEAFF. Here the CDR3 DNA reads TGTGCCTGGAGTGTTAAGCGACAGGGGGGCACTGAAGCTTTCTTT.

The chain's CDR3 is CASRRRTGTSGAYGEQFF. As DNA, the CDR3 is TGCGCCAGCAGGCGAAGGACCGGGACTAGCGGGGCCTACGGGGAGCAGTTCTTC. J is TRBJ2-1 and V is TRBV4-1; 13 bases agree with TRBD2. V dropped 6 bases and J dropped 10; count of bases not matched to a gene: 18. Germline V gene lookup returns CDR1 MGHRA and CDR2 YSYEKL. CDR3 length equals 18 residues.

The CDR3 DNA reads TGTGCTAGTGGTTTGGCCCTCCAGGGGGAAGCTTTCTTT. This encodes CASGLALQGEAFF. The V call is TRBV12-5, the J call TRBJ1-1; maybe TRBD1 (6 bases). Germline loops: CDR1 LGHNT, CDR2 FRNRAP. CDR3 size: 13 residues. V gave up 1 base and J gave up 8 bases, with 11 bases separating them.

The chain has TRBV7-2 and TRBJ2-7; 10 bases line up with TRBD2. The V and J ends lost 1 base and 3 bases, in that order; junction bases with no gene match: 6. Per the germline V gene, CDR1 is SGHTA and CDR2 is FQGNSA. The CDR3 has 16 residues. This CDR3 reads CASSLGRTSGFYEQYF. For the CDR3, the DNA is TGTGCCAGCAGCTTAGGAAGGACTAGCGGTTTCTACGAGCAGTACTTC.

This clone has only one observation. V usage is TRBV20-1 and J usage is TRBJ2-3; no definite D call. The CDR3 is 11 amino acids. Germline V gene lookup returns CDR1 DFQATT and CDR2 SNEGSKA (reference sequence). Deletions cut 2 bases from V and 5 bases from J, with 5 bases between. The CDR3 sequence is CSARQVDTQYF. CDR3 DNA sequence: TGCAGTGCTAGACAGGTAGATACGCAGTATTTT.

The chain uses TRBV3-1 (or the pseudogene TRBV3-2) and TRBJ2-1; tentatively, D is TRBD2 (6 bases). This CDR3 comprises 15 residues. Germline values: CDR1 LGHDT, CDR2 YNNKEL (reference sequence). V lost 0 bases to trimming and J lost 7 bases, with 13 bases between them. This CDR3 is CASSQDLGGMNEQFF. The CDR3 bases are TGTGCCAGCAGCCAAGATTTGGGAGGAATGAATGAGCAGTTCTTC.

This clone has only one observation. This chain uses TRBV29-1 with TRBJ2-5; possible D gene TRBD2, 5 bases. The CDR3 contains 15 residues. Germline V gene sequence: CDR1 SQVTM, CDR2 ANQGSEA. The V gene lost 0 bases and the J gene lost 3 bases, with 14 bases spanning the gap. In nucleotides, the CDR3 is TGCAGCGTTGAAGATTCGGGGAGAACCGAAGAGACCCAGTACTTC. Protein product: CSVEDSGRTEETQYF.

This clone came up a few times. The chain carries TRBV27 and TRBJ1-2; 9 nucleotides line up with TRBD1. This CDR3 has 15 residues. Looked up from germline, CDR1 is MNHEY and CDR2 is SMNVEV (reference sequence). J gave up 3 bases and V 3 bases, and 5 bases lay outside the gene matches. The CDR3 loop reads CASSLGQGWDYGYTF. The CDR3 nucleotides read TGTGCCAGCAGTTTGGGACAGGGCTGGGACTATGGCTACACCTTC.

This chain links TRBV7-2 with TRBJ1-2; TRBD1 is a possible D gene (6 bases). The CDR3 consists of 15 residues. Germline lookup yields CDR1 SGHTA and CDR2 FQGNSA. The V and J ends lost 5 bases and 2 bases respectively, with 15 bases between them. CDR3 nucleotides: TGTGCCAGCAGCCCCAACAGGGTGGCGAACTATGGCTACACCTTC. Its translation: CASSPNRVANYGYTF.